A single sample is the source of the 22 T cell receptor beta chains below, sequenced in a study of shared clonotypes between healthy human individuals. Only in-frame clones appear in the TCRdb table, and some are missing; sequencing was by immunoSEQ multiplex PCR. Here the sample spans around 1.5 million clones, approximately 98% being singletons. The sequencing sample was made of naive CD4+ T cells sorted from blood. Subset noted: CD45RA+ positively selected. The source is a man aged 25 to 40 in good health.

The chain couples TRBV7-8 to TRBJ1-1; 8 bases map to TRBD1. The CDR3 is 14 amino acids. The J segment lost 9 bases and the V segment lost 2 bases, leaving 8 bases of the junction unmatched. CDR1 and CDR2 (germline): SGHVS, FQNEAQ. DNA of the CDR3: TGTGCCAGCAGCTTAAGCGGACAGGGTCTCAAAGCTTTCTTT. Encoded protein: CASSLSGQGLKAFF.

The chain couples TRBV5-1 to TRBJ2-3, with D possibly being TRBD2 (5 bases). The germline gives CDR1 SGHRS, CDR2 YFSETQ. The CDR3 loop spans 22 amino acids. Between the trimmed V and J ends, which lost 0 bases and 3 bases, there was a span of 32 bases. CDR3 in amino acids: CASSLDRYRTSFLPFNTDTQYF. For the CDR3, the DNA is TGCGCCAGCAGCTTGGATAGGTATCGGACTTCCTTCCTCCCTTTTAATACAGATACGCAGTATTTT.

The chain joins TRBV28 to TRBJ1-2, with D tentatively TRBD1 (6 bases). The CDR3 contains 16 residues. Germline-derived CDR1 and CDR2 are MDHEN and SYDVKM. V lost 7 bases, J lost 2 bases, and 20 bases lay in between. CDR3 nucleotide sequence: TGTGCCAGCATCCAACGGGCTCGGGGGGCAAACTATGGCTACACCTTC. Its protein is CASIQRARGANYGYTF.

The chain employs TRBV2 and TRBJ2-5, with D perhaps assigned TRBD1 or TRBD2 (5 bases each). CDR3 length equals 13 residues. Germline V gives CDR1 SNHLY, CDR2 FYNNEI. With 6 bases removed from V and 4 bases from J, the gap between germline ends came to 12 bases. Here the CDR3 reads CASRRGSVETQYF. The DNA for the CDR3 is TGTGCCAGCAGGAGGGGTAGCGTAGAGACCCAGTACTTC.

The chain uses TRBV2 and TRBJ1-5; D ambiguous. V lost 4 bases, J lost 7 bases, and 17 bases lay in between. CDR1 is SNHLY and CDR2 is FYNNEI in the germline V gene. This CDR3 has 15 residues. The CDR3 sequence is CASSASHAGFQPQHF. The CDR3 region has the DNA TGTGCCAGCAGTGCGTCGCATGCGGGGTTCCAGCCCCAGCATTTT. Full variable domain (rest looked up from reference TRBV2 and TRBJ1-5): EPEVTQTPSHQVTQMGQEVILRCVPISNHLYFYWYRQILGQKVEFLVSFYNNEISEKSEIFDDQFSVERPDGSNFTLKIRSTKLEDSAMYFCASSASHAGFQPQHFGDGTRLSIL.

The chain recombines TRBV9 with TRBJ1-2; D gene uncertain. Germline-derived CDR1 and CDR2 are SGDLS and YYNGEE. The CDR3 spans 15 residues. Trimming removed 4 bases at V and 2 bases at J, with 15 bases between. CDR3 in amino acids: CASSTSIERNYGYTF. In nucleotides, the CDR3 is TGTGCCAGCAGCACCTCTATAGAGAGGAACTATGGCTACACCTTC.

V and J are TRBV5-4 and TRBJ2-2; TRBD2 matches 9 bases. After removal of 10 bases from V and 0 bases from J, the junction contained 4 bases not matched to a gene. Germline CDR1 is SGHNT and CDR2 is YYREEE (reference sequence). This CDR3 has 14 residues. CDR3 sequence reads: CACGTSPNTGELFF. Written as DNA, the CDR3 is TGTGCCTGCGGGACTAGCCCGAACACCGGGGAGCTGTTTTTT.

A single count supports this clone. The chain has TRBV9 and TRBJ2-1, with D maybe TRBD2 (6 bases). Germline CDR1 is SGDLS and CDR2 is YYNGEE. The CDR3 consists of 16 residues. V lost 3 bases, J lost 2 bases, and 15 bases lay in between. CDR3 sequence: CASSAGTSSAYNEQFF. The DNA for the CDR3 is TGTGCCAGCAGCGCGGGGACTTCTTCCGCCTACAATGAGCAGTTCTTC. The complete variable domain, with remaining parts taken from reference TRBV9 and TRBJ2-1, reads DSGVTQTPKHLITATGQRVTLRCSPRSGDLSVYWYQQSLDQGLQFLIQYYNGEERAKGNILERFSAQQFPDLHSELNLSSLELGDSALYFCASSAGTSSAYNEQFFGPGTRLTVL.

As regards this clone: Other DNA sequences from this sample encode an identical CDR3 as well. The chain recombines TRBV5-6 with TRBJ2-7; 9 nucleotides agree with TRBD1. The V gene end was trimmed by 2 bases and the J gene end by 2 bases; junction bases not matched to a gene: 5. CDR3 size: 15 residues. CDR1 is SGHDT and CDR2 is YYEEEE in the germline V gene. In nucleotides, the CDR3 is TGTGCCAGCAGCTTCCCCGGGACAGGGACCTACGAGCAGTACTTC. Protein: CASSFPGTGTYEQYF.

The chain employs TRBV10-3 and TRBJ2-3, with 7 bases matching TRBD2. The CDR3 spans 22 residues. Per germline, CDR1 ENHRY and CDR2 SYGVKD. V trimming: 2 bases; J trimming: 1 base; junction bases outside the gene matches: 24. CDR3 sequence reads: CAISETYRAGDFRFTGTDTQYF. The CDR3, as DNA: TGTGCCATCAGTGAGACATATCGGGCGGGAGATTTTCGATTTACGGGCACAGATACGCAGTATTTT.

The chain uses TRBV28 and TRBJ2-7, with no clear D. The CDR3 is 12 amino acids. From germline, CDR1 is MDHEN and CDR2 SYDVKM. Trimming stripped 10 bases from V and 4 bases from J, with 14 bases between. CDR3 in DNA: TGTGCCATCTCAAAGGGAAGGTACGAGCAGTACTTC. Amino acid sequence: CAISKGRYEQYF.

This clone was found once. Here the CDR3 DNA reads TGCGCCAGCAGCATCCGCCCCTCACAGTACAATGAGCAGTTCTTC. The encoded protein is CASSIRPSQYNEQFF. The chain carries TRBV5-1 and TRBJ2-1, with unresolved D. The ends were cut back, 4 bases at V and 4 bases at J, with 15 bases in the middle. The CDR3 loop spans 15 amino acids. Germline V lookup: CDR1 SGHRS, CDR2 YFSETQ.

The chain recombines TRBV19 with TRBJ1-2; possible D gene TRBD1, 5 bases. Trimming took off 0 bases at V and 3 bases at J, with 11 bases between the two ends. CDR1 and CDR2 from the germline V gene are LNHDA and SQIVND (reference sequence). The CDR3 length is 15 residues. The CDR3 region has the DNA TGTGCCAGTAGTATAGATGGACATCAGGACTATGGCTACACCTTC. Translation: CASSIDGHQDYGYTF.

The rearrangement joins TRBV5-1 to TRBJ2-7, with a possible D match to TRBD2 (5 bases). Germline V lookup: CDR1 SGHRS, CDR2 YFSETQ. The germline V and J ends were trimmed by 3 bases and 2 bases, with 15 bases remaining between them. The CDR3 consists of 15 residues. This CDR3 reads CASSSGHSGTYEQYF. CDR3 DNA: TGCGCCAGCAGCTCGGGCCATTCGGGGACCTACGAGCAGTACTTC.

The V gene is TRBV28, the J gene TRBJ2-5; 9 bases agree with TRBD2. Per the germline V gene, CDR1 is MDHEN and CDR2 is SYDVKM. Losses at the gene ends were 2 bases for V and 5 bases for J; bases not matched to a gene: 3. This CDR3 has 14 residues. The CDR3 nucleotides are TGTGCCAGCAGTTTAGCGGGAGGGTTTGAGACCCAGTACTTC. It specifies CASSLAGGFETQYF.

This chain connects TRBV5-6 to TRBJ2-7, with 13 bases lining up with TRBD2. Germline V gene data show CDR1 as SGHDT and CDR2 as YYEEEE. This CDR3 has 15 amino acids. Germline trimming cut 4 bases from V and 9 bases from J; bases unmatched to any gene: 10. The CDR3 nucleotides are TGTGCCAGCAGCCTAAGGACTAGCGGGAGAATTCGGCAGTACTTC. It encodes CASSLRTSGRIRQYF.

V usage is TRBV14 and J usage is TRBJ2-1; TRBD2 aligns across 10 bases. CDR1 is SGHDN and CDR2 is FVKESK in the germline V gene. The CDR3 is 15 amino acids. J was trimmed by 8 bases and V by 0 bases; bases with no gene match: 4. CDR3 sequence (DNA): TGTGCCAGCAGCCAAGAACTAGCGGGGTTGGATGAGCAGTTCTTC. Amino acid sequence: CASSQELAGLDEQFF. The full variable domain, completed using reference TRBV14 and TRBJ2-1, is EAGVTQFPSHSVIEKGQTVTLRCDPISGHDNLYWYRRVMGKEIKFLLHFVKESKQDESGMPNNRFLAERTGGTYSTLKVQPAELEDSGVYFCASSQELAGLDEQFFGPGTRLTVL.

The chain links TRBV12-5 to TRBJ2-1, with a tentative D call TRBD1 (5 bases). Germline loops: CDR1 LGHNT, CDR2 FRNRAP. The V end was cut by 1 base, the J end by 0 bases, with 16 bases between. The CDR3 consists of 18 residues. This CDR3 is CASGLAQVRASSYNEQFF. CDR3 nucleotide sequence: TGTGCTAGTGGTTTGGCCCAAGTCAGGGCCAGCTCCTACAATGAGCAGTTCTTC.

The gene calls are TRBV18 and TRBJ1-1; D ambiguous. V lost 3 bases and J 1 base, leaving 18 bases between the germline ends. CDR1 and CDR2 (germline): KGHSH, LQKENI. The CDR3 is 17 residues long. The CDR3 DNA is TGTGCCAGCTCACCTAATATTAATCAGGCGGGGAACACTGAAGCTTTCTTT. This codes for CASSPNINQAGNTEAFF.

V gene TRBV19 combines with J gene TRBJ2-5; 11 bases line up with TRBD1. The germline gives CDR1 LNHDA, CDR2 SQIVND (reference sequence). The V and J ends lost 5 bases and 5 bases, in that order; junction bases with no gene match: 7. The CDR3 extends over 15 amino acids. The CDR3 sequence is CASSFGQGAAETQYF. As DNA, the CDR3 is TGTGCCAGTAGTTTCGGACAGGGGGCGGCGGAGACCCAGTACTTC.

This chain joins TRBV30 and TRBJ2-7, with 11 positions matching TRBD2. From germline, CDR1 is GTSNPN and CDR2 SVGIG (reference sequence). CDR3 length: 15 amino acids. The V and J ends lost 3 bases and 7 bases, in that order; junction bases with no gene match: 11. The CDR3 here is CAWSPVSGRAGEQYF. The CDR3 nucleotides are TGTGCCTGGAGCCCGGTTAGCGGGAGGGCCGGTGAGCAGTACTTC.

V usage is TRBV11-3 and J usage is TRBJ2-1, with D unclear. Trimming stripped 4 bases from V and 9 bases from J, with 13 bases between. Looked up from germline, CDR1 is SGHNT and CDR2 is YENEEA. This CDR3 spans 13 amino acids. CDR3 loop: CASSSLTLGEQFF. The CDR3 bases are TGTGCCAGCAGCTCCCTAACGCTGGGTGAGCAGTTCTTC.